This record concerns one T cell receptor beta chain sequence. Its cognate antigen is unknown. This sample stems from a study of shared clonotypes between healthy human individuals. Turning to the study itself: The donor group consisted of two women and three men, aged 18 to 49. Overall study results and limits: There were few donors, and this limited the genetic and exposure-history diversity represented. Clonotype sharing among donors was thought likely to change with sequencing depth.

Sequencing was performed with immunoSEQ multiplex PCR; in TCRdb, only in-frame clones are kept and a portion is missing. Here the sample spans roughly 890,000 clones, about 92% being singletons. Germline values: CDR1 SGDLS, CDR2 YYNGEE. V was pared by 0 bases and J by 8 bases, with 10 bases of the junction left unmatched. The CDR3 has 16 residues. Cells designated naive CD8 were CD45RO-negative and were positively selected for CCR7, with terminally differentiated effector memory CD45RA+ cells excluded. Donors had no recently reported acute infections or vaccinations and were HIV-negative. Sequences were obtained from naive CD8+ T cells sorted from blood. The genes are TRBV9 and TRBJ2-1, with 8 bases aligning to TRBD1. This receptor was identified in a young man in good health. The CDR3 spells CASSVVKTGDNDEQFF. The CDR3 DNA sequence: TGTGCCAGCAGCGTAGTGAAGACAGGGGATAACGATGAGCAGTTCTTC.